This passage covers 11 T cell receptor beta chains from one sample sequenced in a study of T cell changes during pregnancy in multiple sclerosis. Libraries were prepared by immunoSEQ multiplex PCR; TCRdb keeps only in-frame clonotypes and omits some of them. The profile shows around 78,000 clones, roughly 91% of them singletons. Source: peripheral blood, taken in the third trimester of pregnancy. The receptor set was obtained from a female donor in good health, enrolled as a control in a pregnancy study.

This clone was observed a handful of times. J is TRBJ1-1 and V is TRBV4-1; D remains unclear. The length of the CDR3 is 14 residues. Looked up from germline, CDR1 is MGHRA and CDR2 is YSYEKL. Trimming stripped 3 bases from V and 0 bases from J, with 8 bases between. The CDR3 coding sequence is TGCGCCAGCAGCCAGCAGTTCCTGAACACTGAAGCTTTCTTT. Encoded protein: CASSQQFLNTEAFF.

V gene TRBV6-1 combines with J gene TRBJ1-6, with D possibly being TRBD1 (6 bases). CDR1 MNHNS and CDR2 SASEGT come from the germline V gene. Trimming cost V 4 bases and J 10 bases, with 17 bases left between them. This CDR3 is built from 15 residues. In DNA, the CDR3 is TGTGCCAGCAGTGTTTTCAGGGGAGCGGACTCACCCCTCCACTTT. Protein sequence: CASSVFRGADSPLHF.

V usage is TRBV9 and J usage is TRBJ2-2; D not resolved. V lost 0 bases to trimming and J lost 3 bases, with 12 bases between them. CDR1 and CDR2 from the germline V gene are SGDLS and YYNGEE. The CDR3 contains 16 residues. The DNA for the CDR3 is TGTGCCAGCAGCGTAGGCCCAGGCTCGGACACCGGGGAGCTGTTTTTT. It translates to CASSVGPGSDTGELFF.

The chain carries TRBV5-1 and TRBJ2-3, with 10 bases identical to TRBD2. This CDR3 comprises 17 residues. J was trimmed by 2 bases and V by 4 bases; bases with no gene match: 10. CDR1 and CDR2 (germline): SGHRS, YFSETQ. The DNA for the CDR3 is TGCGCCAGCAGCCGGGGGACTAGCGTGATGGTCACAGATACGCAGTATTTT. It specifies CASSRGTSVMVTDTQYF.

The chain joins TRBV11-2 to TRBJ1-4; D might be TRBD1 (5 bases). Germline CDR1 reads SGHAT; CDR2 reads FQNNGV. Trimming removed 1 base from V and 7 bases from J, with 13 bases in between. The CDR3 runs to 15 residues. The CDR3 DNA reads TGTGCCAGCAGCTTAGGAGGGAGCGGGGCTGAAAAACTGTTTTTT. Translation: CASSLGGSGAEKLFF.

The V call is TRBV19, the J call TRBJ1-1; no clear D. Germline V CDR1 and CDR2: LNHDA, SQIVND (reference sequence). The V gene lost 0 bases and the J gene lost 3 bases, with 11 bases spanning the gap. CDR3 length equals 15 residues. CDR3 in amino acids: CASSIDPGWYTEAFF. In DNA form, the CDR3 reads TGTGCCAGTAGTATAGATCCGGGGTGGTACACTGAAGCTTTCTTT.

The chain couples TRBV12-5 to TRBJ1-2; 10 bases are shared with TRBD1. Trimming cost V 4 bases and J 8 bases; bases outside gene matches: 4. Germline CDR1 is LGHNT and CDR2 is FRNRAP. The CDR3 extends over 13 amino acids. The CDR3 bases are TGTGCTAGTGGTTCGGGGACAGGGGCAGGCTACACCTTC. Its protein product is CASGSGTGAGYTF. The variable domain in full, with the rest retrieved from reference TRBV12-5 and TRBJ1-2, is DARVTQTPRHKVTEMGQEVTMRCQPILGHNTVFWYRQTMMQGLELLAYFRNRAPLDDSGMPKDRFSAEMPDATLATLKIQPSEPRDSAVYFCASGSGTGAGYTFGSGTRLTVV.

The chain employs TRBV5-6 and TRBJ2-7; weak D call: TRBD2 (6 bases). The length of the CDR3 is 14 residues. V was cut by 1 base and J by 3 bases, with 11 bases left in between. Germline loops: CDR1 SGHDT, CDR2 YYEEEE. The CDR3 spells CASSLFPGDYEQYF. DNA for the CDR3: TGTGCCAGCAGCTTGTTCCCGGGGGACTACGAGCAGTACTTC.

This chain joins TRBV15 and TRBJ2-5; maybe TRBD2 (5 bases). The V gene lost 0 bases and the J gene lost 5 bases, with 13 bases spanning the gap. Per the germline V gene, CDR1 is LNHNV and CDR2 is YYDKDF (reference sequence). CDR3 length: 15 amino acids. CDR3 region: CATSRDYTRGETQYF. CDR3 coding DNA: TGTGCCACCAGCAGAGATTACACCCGCGGGGAGACCCAGTACTTC. Looking up the rest from reference TRBV15 and TRBJ2-5 gives the full variable domain: DAMVIQNPRYQVTQFGKPVTLSCSQTLNHNVMYWYQQKSSQAPKLLFHYYDKDFNNEADTPDNFQSRRPNTSFCFLDIRSPGLGDTAMYLCATSRDYTRGETQYFGPGTRLLVL.

This sequence joins TRBV6-1 and TRBJ2-2; possibly TRBD2 for D (5 bases). CDR3 length equals 14 residues. Trimming took 8 bases from V and 3 from J, leaving 13 bases between them. Germline assignment: CDR1 MNHNS and CDR2 SASEGT. The CDR3 nucleotides read TGTGCCAGCTCAGGTTACGGGGACACCGGGGAGCTGTTTTTT. It yields the protein CASSGYGDTGELFF.

The V gene is TRBV6-4, the J gene TRBJ2-2; TRBD2 is a possible D gene (5 bases). CDR3 size: 15 residues. Germline loops: CDR1 MRHNA, CDR2 SNTAGT. V shed 0 bases and J shed 1 base, with 6 bases lying between them. This CDR3 is CASSDSAGNTGELFF. The CDR3 DNA sequence: TGTGCCAGCAGTGACTCCGCGGGGAACACCGGGGAGCTGTTTTTT.